A selection of T cell receptor beta chains follows, all from one sample in a study of blood T cells in healthy people across ages. TCRdb redid the calling of the 5' RACE reads with MiXCR, one entry per CDR3 protein. This sample yields roughly 1.9 million distinct CDR3 sequences, of which 30% to 40% are seen a single time; 20% to 25% belongs to the top ten. The sequencing sample was made of blood. These receptors originate from a human donor in good health. Each CDR3 is given with its conserved first and last residue. A D gene is named only where the DNA matches it firmly. Expanded clones get a size class; other rows say once, few or many, or leave the size out.

abundance,j_gene,d_gene,v_gene,CDR3aa,CDR3nt
few,TRBJ2-2,TRBD1,TRBV6-5,CASSYLQGVPGELFF,TGTGCCAGCAGTTACTTACAGGGGGTTCCCGGGGAGCTGTTTTTT
few,TRBJ2-5,TRBD2,TRBV20-1,CSATSGGKETQYF,TGCAGTGCTACTAGCGGGGGAAAAGAGACCCAGTACTTC
few,TRBJ2-5,-,TRBV10-3,CAISEGEGETQYF,TGTGCCATCAGTGAGGGGGAAGGCGAGACCCAGTACTTC
-,TRBJ2-7,-,TRBV2,CASAEQGPYEQYF,TGTGCCAGCGCAGAGCAGGGTCCCTACGAGCAGTACTTC
once,TRBJ1-6,-,TRBV5-5,CASSLEGPMGNSPLHF,TGTGCCAGCAGCTTGGAAGGACCGATGGGGAATTCACCCCTCCACTTT
-,TRBJ2-5,-,TRBV29-1,CSVEGVTQETQYF,TGCAGCGTTGAGGGTGTCACACAGGAGACCCAGTACTTC
many,TRBJ2-3,-,TRBV7-2,CASSFPGTDTQYF,TGTGCCAGCAGCTTCCCGGGGACAGATACGCAGTATTTT
few,TRBJ1-2,-,TRBV12-3/TRBV12-4,CASSLGVGGQNYGYTF,TGTGCCAGCAGTTTAGGGGTCGGGGGGCAGAACTATGGCTACACCTTC
-,TRBJ2-3,TRBD1,TRBV2,CASTDTGQATDTQYF,TGTGCCAGCACAGACACGGGACAGGCCACAGATACGCAGTATTTT
-,TRBJ2-3,TRBD2,TRBV9,CSPSAGHTDTQYF,TGTTCGCCCTCAGCGGGGCACACAGATACGCAGTATTTT
-,TRBJ2-1,-,TRBV5-1,CASSMAVSEQFF,TGCGCCAGCAGCATGGCGGTTAGTGAGCAGTTCTTC
-,TRBJ2-1,-,TRBV5-1,CASSQTVPLYNEQFF,TGCGCCAGCAGCCAGACTGTACCCCTCTACAATGAGCAGTTCTTC
-,TRBJ2-7,-,TRBV3-1,CASSPRPRDEQYF,TGTGCCAGCAGCCCCCGACCTCGAGACGAGCAGTACTTC
many,TRBJ2-3,-,TRBV12-3/TRBV12-4,CASSSRDTQYF,TGTGCCAGCAGCTCGCGAGATACGCAGTATTTT
-,TRBJ2-5,TRBD2,TRBV4-1,CASSQPRGGQETQYF,TGCGCCAGCAGCCAACCGCGGGGGGGACAAGAGACCCAGTACTTC
few,TRBJ2-4,TRBD1,TRBV6-1,CASSRTGTGFNEQYF,TGTGCCAGCAGCCGAACCGGGACAGGTTTCAATGAGCAGTACTTC